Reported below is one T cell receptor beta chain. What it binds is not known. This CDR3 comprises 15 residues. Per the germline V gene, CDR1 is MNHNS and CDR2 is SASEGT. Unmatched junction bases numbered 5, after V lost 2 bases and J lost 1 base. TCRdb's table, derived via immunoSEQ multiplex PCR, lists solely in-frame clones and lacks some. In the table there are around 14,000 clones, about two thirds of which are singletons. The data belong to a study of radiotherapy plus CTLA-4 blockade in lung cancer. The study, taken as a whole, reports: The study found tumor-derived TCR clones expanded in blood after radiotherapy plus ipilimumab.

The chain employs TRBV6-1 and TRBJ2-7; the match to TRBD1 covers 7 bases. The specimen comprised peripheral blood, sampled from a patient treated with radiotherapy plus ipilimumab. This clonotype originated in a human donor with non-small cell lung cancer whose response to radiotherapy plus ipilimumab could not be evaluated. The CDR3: CASSERAGGSYEQYF. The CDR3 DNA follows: TGTGCCAGCAGTGAAAGGGCAGGGGGTTCCTACGAGCAGTACTTC.